These 28 T cell receptor beta chains came from one sample sequenced in a study of blood T cell repertoires in COVID-19. Produced via immunoSEQ multiplex PCR; TCRdb's table is partial and in-frame only. Of a few hundred thousand clones listed, about four fifths are singletons. The sample taken for sequencing was PBMCs or T cells enriched from blood (not recorded which). Receptors originate from a woman between 50 and 59 years old who had recovered from COVID-19.

The genes are TRBV6-2 or TRBV6-3 and TRBJ1-2; D not resolved. The ends were cut back, 2 bases at V and 2 bases at J, with 9 bases in the middle. In germline, CDR1 is MNHEY, CDR2 SVGEGT. CDR3 length: 14 amino acids. CDR3 loop: CASSYGRENYGYTF. The CDR3 DNA follows: TGTGCCAGCAGTTACGGTCGGGAGAACTATGGCTACACCTTC.

This clone appeared a single time. The V gene is TRBV30, the J gene TRBJ1-5, with 8 bases identical to TRBD1. Germline values: CDR1 GTSNPN, CDR2 SVGIG (reference sequence). The trim removed 4 bases at V and 8 bases at J, leaving 7 bases unmatched. The CDR3 runs to 13 residues. CDR3 loop: CAWKGRGLEPQHF. CDR3 bases: TGTGCCTGGAAGGGCAGGGGGCTGGAGCCCCAGCATTTT. The whole variable domain, filled in from reference TRBV30 and TRBJ1-5, reads SQTIHQWPATLVQPVGSPLSLECTVEGTSNPNLYWYRQAAGRGLQLLFYSVGIGQISSEVPQNLSASRPQDRQFILSSKKLLLSDSGFYLCAWKGRGLEPQHFGDGTRLSIL.

The chain joins TRBV6-5 to TRBJ1-3, with D possibly TRBD1 on 5 matching bases. V lost 6 bases, J lost 1 base, and 13 bases lay in between. Germline CDR1 MNHEY, CDR2 SVGAGI. There are 15 residues in the CDR3. This CDR3 reads CASSAAGGSGNTIYF. DNA of the CDR3: TGTGCCAGCAGCGCCGCCGGGGGATCTGGAAACACCATATATTTT.

This chain connects TRBV5-1 to TRBJ2-5; 7 bases are shared with TRBD1. The CDR3 covers 18 residues. V was pared by 0 bases and J by 2 bases, with 13 bases of the junction left unmatched. The germline V gene encodes CDR1 SGHRS and CDR2 YFSETQ. This CDR3 reads CASSLGRLGGLGQETQYF. The CDR3 DNA reads as TGCGCCAGCAGCTTGGGGCGATTAGGGGGCCTTGGGCAAGAGACCCAGTACTTC.

The CDR3, as DNA: TGTGCCAGCAGCTTAAAACAGGGCTTCGAGACCCAGTACTTC. Protein product: CASSLKQGFETQYF. The rearrangement links TRBV7-9 to TRBJ2-5, with a tentative D call TRBD1 (6 bases). CDR1 is SEHNR and CDR2 is FQNEAQ in the germline V gene (reference sequence). The CDR3 is 14 residues long. V lost 2 bases and J lost 5, with 12 bases in between.

J is TRBJ1-3 and V is TRBV11-3; the D gene is possibly TRBD1 (5 bases). The length of the CDR3 is 13 residues. V dropped 9 bases and J dropped 0 bases, with 9 bases sitting between them. CDR1 and CDR2 from the germline V gene are SGHNT and YENEEA. This CDR3 reads CASGGDSGNTIYF. CDR3 sequence (DNA): TGTGCCAGTGGGGGGGACTCTGGAAACACCATATATTTT.

The gene calls are TRBV12-3 or TRBV12-4 and TRBJ1-1; D perhaps matches TRBD1 (5 bases). CDR3 length: 12 residues. Trimming removed 6 bases from V and 6 bases from J, with 11 bases in between. This CDR3 is CASSQGIPEAFF. CDR3 coding DNA: TGTGCCAGCAGCCAGGGTATACCTGAAGCTTTCTTT.

J is TRBJ2-3 and V is TRBV18, with 7 bases lining up with TRBD1. The CDR3 has 15 amino acids. Trimming cost V 2 bases and J 4 bases; bases outside gene matches: 6. Germline V gives CDR1 KGHSH, CDR2 LQKENI. The CDR3 is CASSPISQGADTQYF. The CDR3 DNA reads TGTGCCAGCTCACCAATAAGTCAGGGGGCAGATACGCAGTATTTT. The complete variable domain, with remaining parts taken from reference TRBV18 and TRBJ2-3, reads NAGVMQNPRHLVRRRGQEARLRCSPMKGHSHVYWYRQLPEEGLKFMVYLQKENIIDESGMPKERFSAEFPKEGPSILRIQQVVRGDSAAYFCASSPISQGADTQYFGPGTRLTVL.

The rearrangement uses TRBV6-4 and TRBJ2-3; 14 bases are shared with TRBD2. This CDR3 spans 18 amino acids. V dropped 2 bases and J dropped 4; count of bases not matched to a gene: 8. Germline CDR1 and CDR2: MRHNA and SNTAGT. DNA for the CDR3: TGTGCCAGCAGTGACCGACCGGGACTAGCGGGAGTCGCAGATACGCAGTATTTT. Its protein product is CASSDRPGLAGVADTQYF.

The chain employs TRBV2 and TRBJ1-6; tentative D call: TRBD1 (5 bases). V was pared by 6 bases and J by 5 bases, with 11 bases between. Germline-derived CDR1 and CDR2 are SNHLY and FYNNEI. This CDR3 contains 14 residues. CDR3 protein: CASRRGTDNSPLHF. The DNA of the CDR3 is TGTGCCAGCAGACGGGGGACGGATAATTCACCCCTCCACTTT.

The V call is TRBV10-3, the J call TRBJ2-2; 12 nucleotides align to TRBD2. V lost 5 bases to trimming and J lost 4 bases; unmatched junction nucleotides: 5. The CDR3 consists of 16 residues. CDR1 ENHRY and CDR2 SYGVKD come from the germline V gene. The CDR3 sequence: CAISNGTSGRTGELFF. In nucleotides, the CDR3 is TGTGCCATCAGTAATGGGACTAGCGGGCGCACCGGGGAGCTGTTTTTT.

The chain links TRBV7-3 to TRBJ1-4; 7 nucleotides line up with TRBD1. V shed 3 bases and J 7 bases; nucleotides not matched to a gene: 8. The length of the CDR3 is 15 residues. Germline CDR1 SGHTA, CDR2 FQGTGA. The CDR3 sequence is CASSLVGGPGEKLFF. For the CDR3, the DNA is TGTGCCAGCAGCTTGGTAGGGGGCCCAGGTGAAAAACTGTTTTTT.

This chain connects TRBV29-1 to TRBJ1-2; D unresolved. The V gene's germline CDR1 is SQVTM and CDR2 ANQGSEA. V lost 3 bases and J lost 8, with 4 bases in between. CDR3 length: 9 residues. For the CDR3, the DNA is TGCAGCGTTGACGGGGGCTACACCTTC. As protein: CSVDGGYTF.

The DNA for the CDR3 is TGTGCCAGCAGCAGAACAGACCAGAGAACTGGAAACACCATATATTTT. Translated, it gives CASSRTDQRTGNTIYF. The chain is built from TRBV11-1 and TRBJ1-3, with D unclear. The CDR3 consists of 16 residues. In germline, CDR1 is SGHAT, CDR2 FQDESV (reference sequence). Trimming cost V 5 bases and J 2 bases, with 16 bases left between them.

The chain links TRBV29-1 to TRBJ2-2, with TRBD1 identical over 9 bases. After removal of 2 bases from V and 6 bases from J, the junction contained 7 bases not matched to a gene. Germline loops: CDR1 SQVTM, CDR2 ANQGSEA. The CDR3 covers 15 residues. For the CDR3, the DNA is TGCAGCGTTGAAAGAGGGACAGGGTGGGCCGGGGAGCTGTTTTTT. Translated, it gives CSVERGTGWAGELFF.

CDR3 nucleotides: TGTGCCAGTAGTCCGGGAGCGGAGGGAGAGACCCAGTACTTC. It is translated as CASSPGAEGETQYF. V and J are TRBV19 and TRBJ2-5, with D perhaps TRBD2 (6 bases). Looked up from germline, CDR1 is LNHDA and CDR2 is SQIVND (reference sequence). V was shortened by 5 bases and J by 4 bases, with 14 bases between the two germline ends. The CDR3 loop spans 14 amino acids.

This rearrangement joins TRBV4-1 to TRBJ2-1, with D possibly matching TRBD2 (5 bases). CDR1 is MGHRA and CDR2 is YSYEKL in the germline V gene. Trimming removed 2 bases from V and 3 bases from J, with 17 bases in between. The length of the CDR3 is 17 residues. The CDR3 spells CASSQHPSRTHYNEQFF. The CDR3 DNA follows: TGCGCCAGCAGCCAACACCCGTCGAGGACTCACTACAATGAGCAGTTCTTC.

V is TRBV6-5 and J is TRBJ2-1; 9 positions match TRBD2. Germline CDR1 reads MNHEY; CDR2 reads SVGAGI. J lost 5 bases, V lost 0 bases, and 5 bases had no gene match. The length of the CDR3 is 16 residues. CDR3: CASSYSWLAGNNEQFF. The CDR3 DNA sequence: TGTGCCAGCAGTTACTCGTGGCTAGCGGGGAACAATGAGCAGTTCTTC.

This clone was counted many times. The V call is TRBV18, the J call TRBJ1-5, with 8 bases aligning to TRBD1. Trimming cost V 4 bases and J 6 bases; bases outside gene matches: 8. Per the germline V gene, CDR1 is KGHSH and CDR2 is LQKENI. The CDR3 has 15 amino acids. The CDR3 bases are TGTGCCAGCTCACAAGGACAGGGCGGAATTCAGCCCCAGCATTTT. This codes for CASSQGQGGIQPQHF.

V and J are TRBV18 and TRBJ1-1; possible D gene TRBD1, 5 bases. The V end lost 2 bases, the J end lost 4 bases, and 11 bases lay between the germline ends. CDR1 is KGHSH, CDR2 LQKENI, per germline. The CDR3 runs 14 residues. CDR3 loop: CASSPGAGFTEAFF. In DNA form, the CDR3 reads TGTGCCAGCTCACCAGGGGCTGGGTTCACTGAAGCTTTCTTT.

This clone has a single count. The gene calls are TRBV3-1 (or the pseudogene TRBV3-2) and TRBJ1-3, with D tentatively TRBD1 (6 bases). V lost 6 bases and J lost 1, with 13 bases in between. Germline V gives CDR1 LGHDT, CDR2 YNNKEL (reference sequence). This CDR3 contains 15 residues. The CDR3 sequence is CASSYGQNSGNTIYF. DNA for the CDR3: TGTGCCAGCAGTTACGGACAGAATTCTGGAAACACCATATATTTT.

CDR3 protein: CASSQITGQGSGANVLTF. CDR3 nucleotides: TGCGCCAGCAGCCAAATAACGGGACAGGGATCTGGGGCCAACGTCCTGACTTTC. The rearrangement links TRBV4-3 to TRBJ2-6, with 9 bases lining up with TRBD1. Trimming cost V 2 bases and J 1 base; bases outside gene matches: 6. The CDR3 length is 18 residues. Germline V gene sequence: CDR1 LGHNA, CDR2 YSLEER.

This chain uses TRBV25-1 with TRBJ1-3, with TRBD1 identical over 10 bases. The CDR3 covers 17 residues. Germline V gene data show CDR1 as MGHDK and CDR2 as SYGVNS. The ends lost 5 bases at V and 3 bases at J; junction bases unmatched: 10. The CDR3 DNA reads TGTGCCAGCAGTAAAACCGGGACAGGGGCTGATGGAAACACCATATATTTT. It yields the protein CASSKTGTGADGNTIYF.

The V gene is TRBV2, the J gene TRBJ1-2, with D maybe TRBD1 (6 bases). The V gene's germline CDR1 is SNHLY and CDR2 FYNNEI. There are 14 residues in the CDR3. V lost 1 base and J lost 8, with 14 bases in between. This CDR3 is CASSEGPGVGGYTF. The CDR3 bases are TGTGCCAGCAGTGAAGGGCCAGGGGTAGGGGGCTACACCTTC.

This rearrangement joins TRBV5-4 to TRBJ2-1, with D maybe TRBD2 (6 bases). The CDR3 sequence is 16 residues long. V was shortened by 1 base and J by 4 bases, with 15 bases between the two germline ends. Germline V gene sequence: CDR1 SGHNT, CDR2 YYREEE (reference sequence). CDR3 region: CASSLSGSGAYNEQFF. Written as DNA, the CDR3 is TGTGCCAGCAGCTTGAGTGGTAGCGGAGCTTACAATGAGCAGTTCTTC.

This clone was picked up a small number of times. J is TRBJ2-5 and V is TRBV7-2; 9 bases align to TRBD2. Germline loops: CDR1 SGHTA, CDR2 FQGNSA. The CDR3 has 15 residues. Trimming cost V 1 base and J 2 bases; bases outside gene matches: 2. CDR3 sequence: CASSLGLAEQETQYF. CDR3 DNA sequence: TGTGCCAGCAGCTTAGGACTAGCGGAACAAGAGACCCAGTACTTC.

V usage is TRBV19 and J usage is TRBJ1-3; D ambiguous. From germline, CDR1 is LNHDA and CDR2 SQIVND (reference sequence). The CDR3 is 14 residues long. Trimming cost V 5 bases and J 0 bases, with 8 bases left between them. CDR3: CASSVTASGNTIYF. As DNA, the CDR3 is TGTGCCAGTAGTGTTACAGCCTCTGGAAACACCATATATTTT.

In this sample, this clone turned up once. V gene TRBV5-6 combines with J gene TRBJ1-3, with 9 bases matching TRBD1. The ends lost 2 bases at V and 7 bases at J; junction bases unmatched: 7. Germline CDR1 reads SGHDT; CDR2 reads YYEEEE. CDR3 length: 15 residues. The CDR3 DNA reads as TGTGCCAGCAGCTTCCGGGACAGGGTTATGAACACCATATATTTT. Translating gives CASSFRDRVMNTIYF.